This TCR beta chain was identified during a study of blood T cell repertoires in COVID-19. The overall study: The study drew acute and convalescent COVID-19 samples from the United States, Italy and Spain. In each case, the material was cDNA or gDNA derived from T cells, B-cell-depleted T cells, or PBMCs.

V was pared by 6 bases and J by 6 bases, with 11 bases between. This CDR3 is 12 amino acids long. CDR1 SQVTM and CDR2 ANQGSEA come from the germline V gene. Original handling: Scientists estimated how many nucleated cells there were by amplifying reference gene primers. TCRdb's table, derived via immunoSEQ multiplex PCR, lists solely in-frame clones and lacks some. The DNA gave D and trimming, while V, J and clone size come from that table. This table holds tens of thousands of clones, approximately 93% found once. The chain carries TRBV29-1 and TRBJ2-2; D is ambiguous. This clonotype originated in a man between 65 and 80 years old with active COVID-19. Material for sequencing was peripheral blood. The CDR3 bases are TGCAGCGTCGTGGCAGGCCCCGGGGAGCTGTTTTTT. It translates to CSVVAGPGELFF.